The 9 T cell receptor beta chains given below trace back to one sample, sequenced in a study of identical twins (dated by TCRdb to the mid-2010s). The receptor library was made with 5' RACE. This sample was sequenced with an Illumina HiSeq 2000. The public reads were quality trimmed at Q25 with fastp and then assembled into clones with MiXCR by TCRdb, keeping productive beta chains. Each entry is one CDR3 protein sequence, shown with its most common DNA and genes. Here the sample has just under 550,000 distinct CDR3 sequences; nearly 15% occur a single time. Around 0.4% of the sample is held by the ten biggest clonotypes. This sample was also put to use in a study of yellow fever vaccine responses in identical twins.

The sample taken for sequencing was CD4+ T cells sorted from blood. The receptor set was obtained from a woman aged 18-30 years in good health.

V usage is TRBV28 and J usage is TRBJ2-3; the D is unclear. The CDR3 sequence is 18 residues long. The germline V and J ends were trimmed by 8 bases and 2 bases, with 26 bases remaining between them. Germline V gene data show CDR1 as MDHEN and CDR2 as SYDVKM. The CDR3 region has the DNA TGTGCCAGCGCCCGTACGGAAAGGCTAAAACTACCCACAGATACGCAGTATTTT. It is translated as CASARTERLKLPTDTQYF.

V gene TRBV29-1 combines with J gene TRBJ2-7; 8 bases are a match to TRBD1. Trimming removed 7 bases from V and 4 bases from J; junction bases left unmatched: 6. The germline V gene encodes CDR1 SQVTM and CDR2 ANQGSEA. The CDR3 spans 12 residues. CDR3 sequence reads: CSAQGVQYEQYF. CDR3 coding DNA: TGCAGCGCACAGGGGGTCCAGTACGAGCAGTACTTC.

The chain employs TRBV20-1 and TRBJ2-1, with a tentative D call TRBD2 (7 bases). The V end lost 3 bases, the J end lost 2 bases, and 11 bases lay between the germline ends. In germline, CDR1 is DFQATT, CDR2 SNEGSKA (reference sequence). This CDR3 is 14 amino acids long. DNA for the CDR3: TGCAGTGCTAGCGGCGGGGGCGCCTACAATGAGCAGTTCTTC. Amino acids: CSASGGGAYNEQFF.

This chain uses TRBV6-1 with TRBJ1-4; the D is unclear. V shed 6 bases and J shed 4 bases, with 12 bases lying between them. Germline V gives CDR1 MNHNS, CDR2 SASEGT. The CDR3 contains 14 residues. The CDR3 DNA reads TGTGCCAGCAGCAGGACTAACCTTAATGAAAAACTGTTTTTT. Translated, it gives CASSRTNLNEKLFF.

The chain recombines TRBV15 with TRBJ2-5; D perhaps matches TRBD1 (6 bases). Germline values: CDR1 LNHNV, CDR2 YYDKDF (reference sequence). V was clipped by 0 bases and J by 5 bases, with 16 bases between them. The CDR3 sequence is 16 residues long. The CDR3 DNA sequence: TGTGCCACCAGCAGAGATTTGTCAGGGGCAGGTGAGACCCAGTACTTC. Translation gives CATSRDLSGAGETQYF.

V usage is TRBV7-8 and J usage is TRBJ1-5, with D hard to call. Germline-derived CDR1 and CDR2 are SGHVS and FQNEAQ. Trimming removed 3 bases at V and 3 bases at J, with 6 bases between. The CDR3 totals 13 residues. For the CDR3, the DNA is TGTGCCAGCAGCTTGGTTACCAATCAGCCCCAGCATTTT. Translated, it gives CASSLVTNQPQHF.

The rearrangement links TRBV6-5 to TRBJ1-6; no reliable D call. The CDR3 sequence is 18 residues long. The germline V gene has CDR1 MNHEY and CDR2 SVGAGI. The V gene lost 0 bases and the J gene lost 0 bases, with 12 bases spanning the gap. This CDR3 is CASSYSLAQGSYNSPLHF. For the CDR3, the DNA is TGTGCCAGCAGTTACTCCCTGGCTCAAGGCTCCTATAATTCACCCCTCCACTTT.

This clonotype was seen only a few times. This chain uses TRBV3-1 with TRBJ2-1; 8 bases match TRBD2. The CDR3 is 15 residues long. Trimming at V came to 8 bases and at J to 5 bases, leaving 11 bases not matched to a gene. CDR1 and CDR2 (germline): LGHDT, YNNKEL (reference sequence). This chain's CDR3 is CASARWIAGHNEQFF. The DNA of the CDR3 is TGTGCCAGCGCGAGATGGATAGCGGGACACAATGAGCAGTTCTTC.

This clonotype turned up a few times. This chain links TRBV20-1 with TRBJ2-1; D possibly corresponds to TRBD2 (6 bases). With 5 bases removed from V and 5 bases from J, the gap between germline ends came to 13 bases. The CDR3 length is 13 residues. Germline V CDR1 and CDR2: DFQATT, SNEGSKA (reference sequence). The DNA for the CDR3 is TGCAGTGCTCCGGCTCGGAGGGACAATGAGCAGTTCTTC. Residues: CSAPARRDNEQFF.